The 8 T cell receptor beta chains given below trace back to one sample, sequenced in a study of shared clonotypes between healthy human individuals. TCRdb keeps only in-frame clones here, not all; method: immunoSEQ multiplex PCR. The table includes roughly 1 million clones, about 75% detected once. Sequenced input: memory CD4+ T cells sorted from blood. As for subset: CD45RA-negative fraction. These TCRs come from a man between 18 and 35 years old in good health.

CDR3 amino acids: CAASPGGAMNTEAFF. The CDR3 DNA reads TGTGCCGCCAGTCCGGGCGGGGCCATGAACACTGAAGCTTTCTTT. The rearrangement joins TRBV28 to TRBJ1-1, with D possibly being TRBD1 (5 bases). The CDR3 contains 15 residues. The germline CDR1 and CDR2 sequences are MDHEN and SYDVKM. Trimming stripped 11 bases from V and 0 bases from J, with 19 bases between.

The genes are TRBV7-2 and TRBJ1-4, with 7 bases identical to TRBD1. The trim removed 5 bases at V and 4 bases at J, leaving 13 bases unmatched. Germline loops: CDR1 SGHTA, CDR2 FQGNSA. The CDR3 extends over 17 amino acids. For the CDR3, the DNA is TGTGCCAGCAGCCCGACATCAGGGGGGGGAGGTAATGAAAAACTGTTTTTT. Its protein is CASSPTSGGGGNEKLFF.

The rearrangement uses TRBV7-2 and TRBJ1-5; weak D call: TRBD1 (5 bases). V lost 1 base to trimming and J lost 0 bases, with 13 bases between them. Germline values: CDR1 SGHTA, CDR2 FQGNSA. This CDR3 contains 17 residues. The CDR3 is CASSLGVRGISNQPQHF. For the CDR3, the DNA is TGTGCCAGCAGCTTAGGTGTCCGGGGGATTAGCAATCAGCCCCAGCATTTT.

This clone was found a few times. The CDR3 DNA reads TGCGCCAGCAGCCAAGATGGGGCGGTCGGGATTCAGGCTTTCTTT. It encodes CASSQDGAVGIQAFF. This chain uses TRBV4-1 with TRBJ1-1; perhaps TRBD1 as D (5 bases). The germline V gene encodes CDR1 MGHRA and CDR2 YSYEKL. Trimming left V 0 bases short and J 11 bases short, with 19 bases between. The CDR3 extends over 15 amino acids.

The chain joins TRBV6-1 to TRBJ2-3; D uncertain. The CDR3 contains 13 residues. The V gene's germline CDR1 is MNHNS and CDR2 SASEGT. The V and J ends lost 2 bases and 0 bases respectively, with 3 bases between them. This chain's CDR3 is CASSEKSTDTQYF. The CDR3 DNA is TGTGCCAGCAGTGAAAAAAGCACAGATACGCAGTATTTT.

This clone was seen a handful of times. The rearrangement joins TRBV28 to TRBJ2-3, with TRBD2 matching 8 bases. The V gene's germline CDR1 is MDHEN and CDR2 SYDVKM. The length of the CDR3 is 13 residues. V was clipped by 8 bases and J by 6 bases; unmatched bases: 7. In DNA form, the CDR3 reads TGTGCCAGCCGCCTACAGCGGGGGGATACGCAGTATTTT. Translated: CASRLQRGDTQYF.

In this sample, this clone turned up once. The chain joins TRBV4-3 to TRBJ2-2; no clear D gene. This CDR3 is built from 13 residues. Trimming took 3 bases from V and 7 from J, leaving 9 bases between them. Germline V gene data show CDR1 as LGHNA and CDR2 as YSLEER. Here the CDR3 reads CASSQEGHGELFF. The CDR3 DNA sequence: TGCGCCAGCAGCCAGGAAGGCCACGGGGAGCTGTTTTTT.

This clone was detected a few times. The V gene is TRBV7-6, the J gene TRBJ2-7; maybe TRBD2 (6 bases). V was trimmed by 5 bases and J by 0 bases, leaving 17 bases between them. This CDR3 spans 16 amino acids. In germline, CDR1 is SGHVS, CDR2 FNYEAQ. DNA for the CDR3: TGTGCCAGCAGCCCCAATCCCGCGGGAAGCTCCTACGAGCAGTACTTC. Its translation is CASSPNPAGSSYEQYF.